These T cell receptor beta chains were read from a single sample in a study of blood T cell repertoires in COVID-19. The protocol was immunoSEQ multiplex PCR, while the TCRdb copy is restricted to in-frame clones and leaves out a portion. Counted here are tens of thousands of clones, around 88% occurring once; the ten biggest clones make up less than 9%. Sequencing was done on a sample of peripheral blood. The source of these receptors is a woman at least 80 years old with acute or convalescent COVID-19. CDR3s include the opening cysteine and the closing phenylalanine or tryptophan. A D gene is named only where the DNA matches it firmly. Clone size, where shown, is once, few, many, or a class for clones that have expanded.

V gene,clone size,J gene,D gene,CDR3 length,CDR3 DNA,CDR3 protein
TRBV3-1/TRBV3-2,once,TRBJ1-4,.,17,TGTGCCAGCAGCCAAGCAGGGTTAAGCAGGCTTAATGAAAAACTGTTTTTT,CASSQAGLSRLNEKLFF
TRBV10-3,.,TRBJ2-7,TRBD1,15,TGTGCCATCAGTGACCCCGACAGGGGGATCTACGAGCAGTACTTC,CAISDPDRGIYEQYF
TRBV19,.,TRBJ2-2,.,13,TGTGCCAGTAGTACACAGAAAGGCGGGGAGCTGTTTTTT,CASSTQKGGELFF
TRBV18,.,TRBJ1-1,TRBD1,15,TGTGCCAGCTCACCGGGACAGGGGGCGGGCACTGAAGCTTTCTTT,CASSPGQGAGTEAFF
TRBV7-9,.,TRBJ2-7,.,11,TGTGCCAGCAGCGTGACATCCGAGCAGTACTTC,CASSVTSEQYF
TRBV9,once,TRBJ2-2,.,17,TGTGCCAGCAGTCGTCAGGGAGTAGCGGCGGGCCCCGGGGAGCTGTTTTTT,CASSRQGVAAGPGELFF
TRBV5-4,.,TRBJ1-2,TRBD1,13,TGTGCCAGCAGCCCGGACAGGACCTATGGCTACACCTTC,CASSPDRTYGYTF
TRBV2,.,TRBJ2-2,TRBD1,15,TGTGCCAGCAGTGAGACAGGGCCCCTTGGCGGGGAGCTGTTTTTT,CASSETGPLGGELFF
TRBV2,.,TRBJ2-3,TRBD2,15,TGTGCCAGCAGGCGGACTAGCGGGGATCCAAATACGCAGTATTTT,CASRRTSGDPNTQYF
TRBV5-1,.,TRBJ2-3,.,16,TGCGCCAGCAGCTTGGAACAGGGAAGAGGGACAGATACGCAGTATTTT,CASSLEQGRGTDTQYF
TRBV3-1/TRBV3-2,.,TRBJ2-1,.,13,TGTGCCAGCAGCCCCCAGGGGTCAAATGAGCAGTTCTTC,CASSPQGSNEQFF
TRBV19,.,TRBJ1-2,TRBD1,15,TGTGCCAGTAGCAGTCCCCGGGACAGGGACTATGGCTACACCTTC,CASSSPRDRDYGYTF
TRBV12-3/TRBV12-4,.,TRBJ2-7,.,13,TGTGCCAGCAGTAGGGACAAAACCTACGAGCAGTACTTC,CASSRDKTYEQYF
TRBV3-1/TRBV3-2,.,TRBJ1-2,TRBD1,12,TGTGCCAGCAGCACAACAGGGGGTGGCTACACCTTC,CASSTTGGGYTF
TRBV10-3,.,TRBJ1-1,.,14,TGTGCCATCAGTGAGACTCGACAGAACACTGAAGCTTTCTTT,CAISETRQNTEAFF
TRBV19,.,TRBJ1-1,TRBD1,15,TGTGCCAGTGCCCCGGCGCCCCCCGCGGACAGGACGGCTTTCTTT,CASAPAPPADRTAFF
TRBV6-1,.,TRBJ2-7,.,14,TGTGCCAGCAGTGAAGGCTGGGGTTGGCAGGGGTTCGACTTC,CASSEGWGWQGFDF
TRBV15,.,TRBJ2-7,.,14,TGTGCCACCAGCAGAGGTCGGGTTTCCTACGAGCAGTACTTC,CATSRGRVSYEQYF
TRBV5-5,once,TRBJ1-5,.,14,TGTGCCAGCAGCTCCAGGGAAACGAATCAGCCCCAGCATTTT,CASSSRETNQPQHF
TRBV5-1,.,TRBJ1-3,TRBD1,16,TGCGCCAGCAGCTCCGGACAGGGCACCCCTGGAAACACCATATATTTT,CASSSGQGTPGNTIYF
TRBV6-1,.,TRBJ1-5,.,16,TGTGCCAGCAGTGATCTCCCGCGCCGGAGCAATCAGCCCCAGCATTTT,CASSDLPRRSNQPQHF
TRBV9,.,TRBJ2-1,.,14,TGTGCCAGTTCGGGGTACTCGTTTGATAATGAGCAGTTCTTC,CASSGYSFDNEQFF
TRBV7-3,.,TRBJ2-3,.,14,TGTGCCAGCAGCTCCTCTGGTGGGGGGGATACGCAGTATTTT,CASSSSGGGDTQYF
TRBV18,.,TRBJ2-2,TRBD1,14,TGTGCCAGCTCACCCAGACAGGGGACCGGGGAGCTGTTTTTT,CASSPRQGTGELFF
TRBV6-2/TRBV6-3,once,TRBJ1-3,.,15,TGTGCCAGCAGTTACGGCAGGGGTGACGGAAACACCATATATTTT,CASSYGRGDGNTIYF
TRBV2,.,TRBJ1-5,.,14,TGTGCCAGCAGTGAAGGCAGTAGCAATCAGCCCCAGCATTTT,CASSEGSSNQPQHF
TRBV19,.,TRBJ2-1,.,14,TGTGCCAGTAGTATCGAGTTCCACTACAATGAGCAGTTCTTC,CASSIEFHYNEQFF
TRBV21-1,.,TRBJ1-1,.,15,TGTGCCAGCAGCTCCTCCGGGACAGCTAACACTGAAGCTTTCTTT,CASSSSGTANTEAFF
TRBV24-1,.,TRBJ2-3,TRBD1,15,TGTGCCACCAGTGAACGCGGACAGGGCACAGATACGCAGTATTTT,CATSERGQGTDTQYF
TRBV2,.,TRBJ2-2,TRBD1,16,TGTGCCAGCAGTGAAGAGGGGTCAGGGGGCACCGGGGAGCTGTTTTTT,CASSEEGSGGTGELFF
TRBV2,.,TRBJ1-2,.,14,TGTGCCAGCAAAGGGGGAACAGTAAACTATGGCTACACCTTC,CASKGGTVNYGYTF
TRBV5-1,.,TRBJ2-1,TRBD2,18,TGCGCCAGCAGCCCGGAGCTTGGCGGGAGGGGCTCCTACAATGAGCAGTTCTTC,CASSPELGGRGSYNEQFF
TRBV3-1/TRBV3-2,once,TRBJ2-5,TRBD2,16,TGTGCCAGCAGTCAGACTAGCGGGGGGGCGCGGGAGACCCAGTACTTC,CASSQTSGGARETQYF
TRBV5-1,.,TRBJ2-1,.,14,TGCGCCAGCAGCTTGGCCGTCAGGATCGGTGAGCAGTTCTTC,CASSLAVRIGEQFF
TRBV6-6,.,TRBJ2-7,TRBD2,17,TGTGCCAGCAGTCCAACGGGACTAGCGGGAGGGCCTTACGAGCAGTACTTC,CASSPTGLAGGPYEQYF
TRBV6-2/TRBV6-3,.,TRBJ2-1,TRBD1,14,TGTGCCAGCAGTTACACCAGGGGGTCCAATGAGCAGTTCTTC,CASSYTRGSNEQFF
TRBV2,.,TRBJ1-1,TRBD1,15,TGTGCCAGCAGTGAAGCCGACAGGGCCAACACTGAAGCTTTCTTT,CASSEADRANTEAFF
TRBV18,.,TRBJ1-2,TRBD1,14,TGTGCCAGCTCACCACAGGGGGCTCTCGATTCTCACACCTTC,CASSPQGALDSHTF
TRBV7-2,.,TRBJ2-5,TRBD1,14,TGTGCCAGCAGCCTAAGGACAGGGGTAGAGACCCAGTACTTC,CASSLRTGVETQYF